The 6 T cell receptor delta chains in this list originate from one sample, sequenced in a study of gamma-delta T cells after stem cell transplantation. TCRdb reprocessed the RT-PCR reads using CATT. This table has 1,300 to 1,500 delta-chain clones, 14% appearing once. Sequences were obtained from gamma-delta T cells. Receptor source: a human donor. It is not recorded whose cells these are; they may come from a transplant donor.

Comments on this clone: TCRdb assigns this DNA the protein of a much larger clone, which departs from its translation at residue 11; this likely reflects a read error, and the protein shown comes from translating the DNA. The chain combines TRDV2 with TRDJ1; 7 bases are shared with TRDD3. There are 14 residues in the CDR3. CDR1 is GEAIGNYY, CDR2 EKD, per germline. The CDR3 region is CACESLGVPDNLIF. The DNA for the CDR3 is TGTGCCTGTGAATCCCTGGGGGTCCCCGATAACCTCATCTTT.

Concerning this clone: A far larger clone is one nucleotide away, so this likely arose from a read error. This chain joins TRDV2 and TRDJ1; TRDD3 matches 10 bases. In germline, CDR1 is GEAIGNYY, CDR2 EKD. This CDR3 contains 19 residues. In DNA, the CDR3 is TGTGCCTGTGACAACCTAGGCTTCACTGGGGGATTGTACACCGATAACCTCATCTTT. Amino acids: CACDNLGFTGGLYTDNLIF.

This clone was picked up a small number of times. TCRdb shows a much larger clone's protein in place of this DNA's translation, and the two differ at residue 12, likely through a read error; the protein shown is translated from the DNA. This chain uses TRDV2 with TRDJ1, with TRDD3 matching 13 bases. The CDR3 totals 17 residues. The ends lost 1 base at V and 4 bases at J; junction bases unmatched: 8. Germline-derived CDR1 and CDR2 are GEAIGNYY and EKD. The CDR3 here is CACDTVLGDTGNDKLIF. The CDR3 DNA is TGTGCCTGTGACACAGTACTGGGGGATACGGGGAACGATAAACTCATCTTT.

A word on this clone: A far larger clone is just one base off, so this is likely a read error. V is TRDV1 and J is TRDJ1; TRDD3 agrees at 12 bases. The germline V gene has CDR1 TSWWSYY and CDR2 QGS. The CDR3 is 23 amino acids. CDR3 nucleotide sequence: TGTGCTCTTGGGGAACACTTCCACCCCAGAGCTTTACTGGGGGATACTGGTCCCGATAAACCCATCTTT. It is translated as CALGEHFHPRALLGDTGPDKPIF.

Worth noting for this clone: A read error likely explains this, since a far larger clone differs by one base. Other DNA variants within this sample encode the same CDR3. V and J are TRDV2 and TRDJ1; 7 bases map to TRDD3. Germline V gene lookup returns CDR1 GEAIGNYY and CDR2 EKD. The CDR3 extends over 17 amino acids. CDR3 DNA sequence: TGTGCGTGTGATCCCCTGGGGGGGACCGAGTACACCGATAAACTCATCTTT. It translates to CACDPLGGTEYTDKLIF.

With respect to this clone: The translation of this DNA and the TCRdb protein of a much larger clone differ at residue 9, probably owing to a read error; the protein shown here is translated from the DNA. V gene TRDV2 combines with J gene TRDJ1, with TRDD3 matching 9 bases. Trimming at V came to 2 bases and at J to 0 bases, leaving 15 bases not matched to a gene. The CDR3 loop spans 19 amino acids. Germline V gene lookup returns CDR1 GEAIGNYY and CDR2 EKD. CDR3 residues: CACDNLGFAGGLYTDKLIF. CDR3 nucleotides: TGTGCCTGTGACAACCTAGGCTTCGCTGGGGGATTGTACACCGATAAACTCATCTTT.